This TCR beta chain came from a study of T cells in Graves' hyperthyroidism and ophthalmopathy. Study findings and constraints: It was a median roughly 6.5 months before onset that the model predicted ophthalmopathy.

The source of the PBMCs was 10 ml of fresh peripheral blood. The CDR3 loop spans 14 amino acids. The V end was cut by 9 bases, the J end by 0 bases, with 12 bases between. Germline V gene lookup returns CDR1 ENHRY and CDR2 SYGVKD. In regard to this clonotype: Its antigen remains unidentified.

Amplified regions were TCR beta CDR3 sequences from RNA transcripts. HTBI primers were employed in a first-round RT-PCR of the TCR CDR3. TCRdb used MiXCR to reprocess the multiplex PCR reads, holding one entry per CDR3 protein. The table lists about 590,000 distinct CDR3 sequences, 14% of them singletons. Sequencing was done on a sample of blood. This chain joins TRBV10-3 and TRBJ1-3; tentative D call: TRBD1 (5 bases). The clonotype was recovered from a woman younger than 30 with Graves' ophthalmopathy. In DNA, the CDR3 is TGTGCCATTTCGGGGGGATACTCTGGAAACACCATATATTTT. Protein product: CAISGGYSGNTIYF.